This T cell receptor (beta chain) appears in the sequencing data of a study of cytomegalovirus exposure and HLA in healthy donors. About the study: Approximately 77 million unique TCRs from HLA-typed donors were held in an early release of data. Study-level findings and limits: Later work showed greater clonal expansion in HLA-associated TCR beta chains than in equally common others. Follow-up analysis found HLA locus-dependent TCR association rates, highest for DRB1 and lowest for HLA-C. Sequencing probably produced one cluster of sequence variants that were highly shared.

PCR used 60 Vbeta primers and 13 Jbeta primers. The table came from immunoSEQ multiplex PCR; TCRdb's copy has only in-frame clones and leaves some out. Of more than 110,000 clones in the sample, 70% to 75% were seen once. The V gene's germline CDR1 is LNHDA and CDR2 SQIVND (reference sequence). The germline V and J ends were trimmed by 4 bases and 2 bases, with 10 bases remaining between them. The CDR3 loop spans 14 amino acids. With regard to this clone: Its antigen is unknown.

Specimen: PBMCs. This chain uses TRBV19 with TRBJ2-3; D gene unclear. The TCR sequence derives from a human donor in good health. The CDR3, as DNA: TGTGCCAGTAGTACGCGACTGTCCACAGATACGCAGTATTTT. Amino acid sequence: CASSTRLSTDTQYF.